The 9 T cell receptor beta chains below all came from one sample that was sequenced in a study of Ad26.COV2.S vaccination and SARS-CoV-2 variants. The treatment denotes: some 20 received Ad26.COV2.S at low or high dose, single or two shots; about five received placebo; per-sample allocation not given. Sampling took place 63 days after the first vaccine or placebo injection. TCRdb's copy holds only in-frame clones and misses some; the assay was immunoSEQ multiplex PCR. The table includes about 420,000 clones, roughly 90% detected once. Sequencing was performed on peripheral blood, taken in a trial of Ad26.COV2.S vaccine versus placebo. These receptors came from a person aged 18-65 years who received the Ad26.COV2.S COVID-19 vaccine or a placebo.

The chain carries TRBV11-2 and TRBJ2-7, with TRBD1 matching over 7 bases. The germline V gene encodes CDR1 SGHAT and CDR2 FQNNGV. The V and J ends lost 7 bases and 3 bases, in that order; junction bases with no gene match: 15. The length of the CDR3 is 16 residues. CDR3 residues: CASIFLGPGGIYEQYF. The CDR3 DNA follows: TGTGCCAGCATATTCCTGGGGCCAGGGGGTATCTACGAGCAGTACTTC. The complete variable domain, with remaining parts taken from reference TRBV11-2 and TRBJ2-7, reads EAGVAQSPRYKIIEKRQSVAFWCNPISGHATLYWYQQILGQGPKLLIQFQNNGVVDDSQLPKDRFSAERLKGVDSTLKIQPAKLEDSAVYLCASIFLGPGGIYEQYFGPGTRLTVT.

The genes are TRBV13 and TRBJ2-5; either TRBD1 or TRBD2 may fit D (5 bases each). CDR1 and CDR2 (germline): PRHDT, FYEKMQ (reference sequence). This CDR3 has 17 amino acids. V was shortened by 5 bases and J by 2 bases, with 21 bases between the two germline ends. CDR3: CASSHPFGAPGQETQYF. For the CDR3, the DNA is TGTGCCAGCAGCCACCCCTTCGGGGCGCCGGGGCAAGAGACCCAGTACTTC.

The chain combines TRBV2 with TRBJ1-5; D might be TRBD1 (5 bases). V dropped 8 bases and J dropped 0 bases, with 14 bases sitting between them. The CDR3 totals 15 residues. Germline CDR1 SNHLY, CDR2 FYNNEI. The CDR3 DNA follows: TGTGCCAGCGATACAGGTCGTCTTAGCAATCAGCCCCAGCATTTT. Protein sequence: CASDTGRLSNQPQHF. The whole variable domain, remainder taken from reference TRBV2 and TRBJ1-5, is EPEVTQTPSHQVTQMGQEVILRCVPISNHLYFYWYRQILGQKVEFLVSFYNNEISEKSEIFDDQFSVERPDGSNFTLKIRSTKLEDSAMYFCASDTGRLSNQPQHFGDGTRLSIL.

V and J are TRBV4-1 and TRBJ2-4; D is perhaps TRBD2 (5 bases). Trimming removed 2 bases from V and 5 bases from J, with 16 bases in between. The CDR3 is 16 amino acids. Germline CDR1 reads MGHRA; CDR2 reads YSYEKL. The CDR3 spells CASSQQAFGGENIQYF. CDR3 sequence (DNA): TGCGCCAGCAGCCAACAGGCTTTCGGAGGCGAAAACATTCAGTACTTC.

J is TRBJ1-1 and V is TRBV4-3, with D hard to call. CDR3 length: 13 amino acids. Germline V gives CDR1 LGHNA, CDR2 YSLEER. Trimming shortened V by 4 bases and J by 4 bases, and 10 bases separated the two germline ends. The CDR3 region has the DNA TGCGCCAGCAGCCGGGAAAGGTCCACTGAAGCTTTCTTT. It encodes CASSRERSTEAFF.

This clone came up once. V usage is TRBV6-5 and J usage is TRBJ2-7; D uncertain. The germline V and J ends were trimmed by 2 bases and 0 bases, with 5 bases remaining between them. Per germline, CDR1 MNHEY and CDR2 SVGAGI. This CDR3 spans 13 amino acids. The CDR3 spells CASSYRSSYEQYF. The CDR3 DNA reads as TGTGCCAGCAGTTACCGGAGCTCCTACGAGCAGTACTTC.

V is TRBV19 and J is TRBJ2-7, with 10 bases identical to TRBD1. The CDR3 consists of 13 residues. The germline V gene encodes CDR1 LNHDA and CDR2 SQIVND (reference sequence). V gave up 3 bases and J gave up 4 bases; unmatched junction bases: 0. This CDR3 is CASSMDRGYEQYF. Here the CDR3 DNA reads TGTGCCAGTAGTATGGACAGGGGGTACGAGCAGTACTTC.

The CDR3 spells CASSLRGGWTYNEQFF. The CDR3 DNA sequence: TGTGCCAGCAGCCTTAGAGGGGGGTGGACCTACAATGAGCAGTTCTTC. This rearrangement joins TRBV27 to TRBJ2-1, with D perhaps matching TRBD1 or TRBD2 (6 bases each). CDR1 is MNHEY and CDR2 is SMNVEV in the germline V gene (reference sequence). V lost 6 bases and J lost 2, with 17 bases in between. The CDR3 length is 16 residues.

This clone was observed a single time. This rearrangement joins TRBV5-4 to TRBJ1-2; 8 nucleotides align to TRBD1. Germline V gene data show CDR1 as SGHNT and CDR2 as YYREEE (reference sequence). The CDR3 totals 15 residues. J gave up 6 bases and V 2 bases, and 9 bases lay outside the gene matches. The CDR3 sequence: CASSFAGGEIDGYTF. The CDR3 region has the DNA TGTGCCAGCAGCTTTGCAGGGGGCGAGATCGATGGCTACACCTTC.